This passage covers 18 T cell receptor beta chains from one sample sequenced in a study of T cell responses to AZD1222 COVID-19 vaccine. The data were produced by immunoSEQ multiplex PCR, yet TCRdb's version contains in-frame clones alone and is incomplete. The table shows tens of thousands of clones, with less than 90% occurring only once. The sample here was peripheral blood, taken on day 0 of AZD1222 vaccination. The receptors stem from an adult in good health.

This clone appeared once. The chain carries TRBV14 and TRBJ2-3; 8 bases agree with TRBD1. This CDR3 has 15 residues. The junction had 6 bases not matched to a gene; V was cut back by 4 bases and J by 3 bases. The germline CDR1 and CDR2 sequences are SGHDN and FVKESK. The CDR3 sequence is CASSPRQGLTDTQYF. CDR3 bases: TGTGCCAGCAGCCCCCGACAGGGGTTGACAGATACGCAGTATTTT.

This chain uses TRBV6-5 with TRBJ2-1; possibly TRBD1 for D (5 bases). Germline V gene sequence: CDR1 MNHEY, CDR2 SVGAGI. CDR3 size: 12 residues. The V end lost 6 bases, the J end lost 4 bases, and 7 bases lay between the germline ends. CDR3 protein: CASSHRYNEQFF. The CDR3 DNA is TGTGCCAGCAGCCACAGGTACAATGAGCAGTTCTTC.

The rearrangement joins TRBV6-5 to TRBJ2-7; D not resolved. The germline V and J ends were trimmed by 10 bases and 2 bases, with 18 bases remaining between them. CDR3 length equals 14 residues. CDR1 and CDR2 from the germline V gene are MNHEY and SVGAGI. The CDR3 sequence: CAIKRELVTYEQYF. The CDR3 bases are TGTGCCATCAAAAGAGAATTAGTTACCTACGAGCAGTACTTC.

The rearrangement joins TRBV6-5 to TRBJ2-5, with D maybe TRBD1 (5 bases). The ends were cut back, 6 bases at V and 6 bases at J, with 14 bases in the middle. The CDR3 is made up of 13 amino acids. Germline V gene lookup returns CDR1 MNHEY and CDR2 SVGAGI. In nucleotides, the CDR3 is TGTGCCAGCAGCCGCACAGGTCTACAGACCCAGTACTTC. It encodes CASSRTGLQTQYF.

The chain is built from TRBV18 and TRBJ1-6; 9 nucleotides agree with TRBD1. Germline V lookup: CDR1 KGHSH, CDR2 LQKENI. The CDR3 runs 16 residues. The trim removed 1 base at V and 9 bases at J, leaving 7 bases unmatched. The CDR3 reads CASSPQEGQGGSPLHF. CDR3 DNA: TGTGCCAGCTCACCACAGGAGGGACAGGGAGGTTCACCCCTCCACTTT.

The chain is built from TRBV5-8 and TRBJ2-1; 8 bases agree with TRBD2. The CDR3 contains 17 residues. V shed 4 bases and J 4 bases; nucleotides not matched to a gene: 13. In germline, CDR1 is SGHTS, CDR2 YDEGEE. The CDR3 DNA sequence: TGTGCCAGCAGCAGAGACCGGGGGGGCCTCTCTTACAATGAGCAGTTCTTC. It encodes CASSRDRGGLSYNEQFF. The whole variable domain, remainder taken from reference TRBV5-8 and TRBJ2-1, is EAGVTQSPTHLIKTRGQQATLRCSPISGHTSVYWYQQALGLGLQFLLWYDEGEERNRGNFPPRFSGRQFPNYSSELNVNALELEDSALYLCASSRDRGGLSYNEQFFGPGTRLTVL.

The chain links TRBV28 to TRBJ1-1; D is unclear. V lost 3 bases and J lost 6, with 2 bases in between. Germline V gene data show CDR1 as MDHEN and CDR2 as SYDVKM. The CDR3 runs to 10 residues. CDR3 nucleotide sequence: TGTGCCAGCAGTTTTCCTGAAGCTTTCTTT. Amino acids: CASSFPEAFF.

The chain links TRBV15 to TRBJ1-1, with TRBD1 as a possible D gene (5 bases). The CDR3 totals 13 residues. Germline CDR1 and CDR2: LNHNV and YYDKDF (reference sequence). V was trimmed by 1 base and J by 12 bases, leaving 15 bases between them. DNA for the CDR3: TGTGCCACCAGCAGAGGAGGGGCGTTTGGGACTTTCTTT. Translated: CATSRGGAFGTFF.

The chain is built from TRBV7-2 and TRBJ2-5, with D possibly being TRBD1 (5 bases). Germline-derived CDR1 and CDR2 are SGHTA and FQGNSA. With 6 bases removed from V and 4 bases from J, the gap between germline ends came to 12 bases. The CDR3 loop spans 13 amino acids. CDR3 sequence (DNA): TGTGCCAGCAGTTTCAACCAGGGAGAGACCCAGTACTTC. Translation: CASSFNQGETQYF.

The chain has TRBV4-1 and TRBJ2-3, with 9 nucleotides matching TRBD2. The CDR3 contains 17 residues. V was pared by 0 bases and J by 4 bases, with 8 bases of the junction left unmatched. Germline V gene data show CDR1 as MGHRA and CDR2 as YSYEKL. In DNA, the CDR3 is TGCGCCAGCAGCCAAGAATTAGCGGGAGTCAGTGCAGATACGCAGTATTTT. It translates to CASSQELAGVSADTQYF.

The CDR3 nucleotides read TGTGCCAGCAGCCCCTTTCGAGGGTACGATAATTCACCCCTCCACTTT. Translating it yields CASSPFRGYDNSPLHF. This chain joins TRBV6-6 and TRBJ1-6; unclear D gene. This CDR3 has 16 residues. V gave up 6 bases and J gave up 5 bases, with 17 bases separating them. Germline V gene data show CDR1 as MNHNY and CDR2 as SVGAGI (reference sequence).

This rearrangement joins TRBV13 to TRBJ2-7, with 7 bases lining up with TRBD1. CDR1 is PRHDT and CDR2 is FYEKMQ in the germline V gene (reference sequence). Trimming removed 5 bases from V and 7 bases from J; junction bases left unmatched: 14. This CDR3 is 15 amino acids long. This chain's CDR3 is CASSLAGDRAREQYF. The CDR3 region has the DNA TGTGCCAGCAGCCTAGCCGGAGACAGGGCCAGGGAGCAGTACTTC.

The chain carries TRBV25-1 and TRBJ2-3, with D hard to call. CDR1 and CDR2 (germline): MGHDK, SYGVNS. The length of the CDR3 is 15 residues. V was shortened by 7 bases and J by 2 bases, with 16 bases between the two germline ends. The CDR3 nucleotides read TGTGCCAGCATAGGACCCGACGTAGCCACAGATACGCAGTATTTT. Its translation is CASIGPDVATDTQYF.

This rearrangement joins TRBV21-1 to TRBJ1-4; TRBD1 is taken as the D call from the table, unchecked against the DNA. TRBV21-1 is labeled a pseudogene. The CDR3 spans 16 residues. The CDR3 reads CASSDRPGQNNEKLFF. CDR3 coding DNA: TGTGCCAGCAGCGACCGTCCCGGACAGAATAATGAAAAACTGTTTTTT.

This clone was detected once. The chain links TRBV9 to TRBJ2-1, with TRBD1 identical over 9 bases. Germline lookup yields CDR1 SGDLS and CDR2 YYNGEE. The CDR3 is made up of 14 amino acids. Losses at the gene ends were 4 bases for V and 9 bases for J; bases not matched to a gene: 8. CDR3 DNA: TGTGCCAGCAGCAACCGGGACAGGGCGGTTGAGCAGTTCTTC. It encodes CASSNRDRAVEQFF.

V and J are TRBV18 and TRBJ2-7; the D gene is possibly TRBD1 (6 bases). V lost 6 bases, J lost 3 bases, and 15 bases lay in between. CDR1 and CDR2 from the germline V gene are KGHSH and LQKENI. The CDR3 covers 14 residues. CDR3 protein: CASSPQEGGYEQYF. The CDR3 DNA reads TGTGCCAGCTCCCCTCAGGAAGGGGGCTACGAGCAGTACTTC.

The chain couples TRBV6-5 to TRBJ2-7; D is uncertain. The V and J ends lost 5 bases and 5 bases respectively, with 10 bases between them. The CDR3 covers 12 residues. Per germline, CDR1 MNHEY and CDR2 SVGAGI. CDR3 sequence: CASSRSSHEQYF. CDR3 sequence (DNA): TGTGCCAGCAGTCGTTCGTCCCACGAGCAGTACTTC.

The gene calls are TRBV19 and TRBJ1-2, with unresolved D. From germline, CDR1 is LNHDA and CDR2 SQIVND (reference sequence). This CDR3 region has 12 residues. The V end was cut by 3 bases, the J end by 6 bases, with 8 bases between. Written as DNA, the CDR3 is TGTGCCAGTAGTATTTTTGGGAATGGCTACACCTTC. Its translation: CASSIFGNGYTF.